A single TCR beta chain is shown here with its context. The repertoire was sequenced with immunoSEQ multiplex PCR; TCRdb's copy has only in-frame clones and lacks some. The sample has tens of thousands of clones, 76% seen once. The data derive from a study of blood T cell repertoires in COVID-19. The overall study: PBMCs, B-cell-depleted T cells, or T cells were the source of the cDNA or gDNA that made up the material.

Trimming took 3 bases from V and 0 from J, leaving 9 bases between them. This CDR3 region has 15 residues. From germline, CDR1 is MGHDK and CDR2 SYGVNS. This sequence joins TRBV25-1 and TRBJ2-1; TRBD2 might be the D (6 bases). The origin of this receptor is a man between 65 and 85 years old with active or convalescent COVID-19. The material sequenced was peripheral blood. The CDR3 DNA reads TGTGCCAGCAGTGATGGGACTTCCTCCTACAATGAGCAGTTCTTC. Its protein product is CASSDGTSSYNEQFF. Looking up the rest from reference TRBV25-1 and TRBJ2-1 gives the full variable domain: EADIYQTPRYLVIGTGKKITLECSQTMGHDKMYWYQQDPGMELHLIHYSYGVNSTEKGDLSSESTVSRIRTEHFPLTLESARPSHTSQYLCASSDGTSSYNEQFFGPGTRLTVL.